This T cell receptor (beta chain) was sequenced in a study of shared clonotypes between healthy human individuals. Study-wide results and limits: Represented diversity (both genetic and exposure-history) was limited by the small number of donors. The study generally estimated greater richness for naive than memory subsets.

V was cut by 0 bases and J by 3 bases, with 12 bases left in between. The CDR3 totals 16 residues. Per the germline V gene, CDR1 is LGHNA and CDR2 is YSLEER. In the authors' methods: ImmunoSEQ supplied junction-only sequences lacking quality scores, so filtering was different. Generated by immunoSEQ multiplex PCR, the TCRdb table keeps only in-frame clones and is missing some. Clone size and V and J calls were adopted from that table, with D and trimming inferred from the DNA. Of approximately 2,300,000 clones in the sample, around 90% were seen once. In regard to this clone: Its antigen is not identified.

Sample: naive CD4+ T cells from PBMCs. The subset here: CD45RA+ positively selected. V and J are TRBV4-3 and TRBJ2-1; tentative D call: TRBD2 (6 bases). The origin of this receptor is a man in his late teens or twenties in good health. Some clones in this sample may be carry-over from other donors' samples. DNA of the CDR3: TGCGCCAGCAGCCAAGATCCGGGCGGGATCTACAATGAGCAGTTCTTC. This codes for CASSQDPGGIYNEQFF.